This T cell receptor beta chain emerged from a study of T cell responses to AZD1222 COVID-19 vaccine. A word on this clone: A read error may account for a junction end that differs from germline.

TCRdb's table, derived via immunoSEQ multiplex PCR, lists solely in-frame clones and lacks some. The sample lists about 110,000 clones; approximately 91% were seen once. Germline CDR1 is SGHNT and CDR2 is YYREEE (reference sequence). The CDR3 covers 15 residues. The receptor was isolated from an adult in good health. The rearrangement uses TRBV5-4 and TRBJ2-2; possible D gene TRBD2, 5 bases. The specimen was peripheral blood, collected on day 0 of AZD1222 vaccination. The CDR3 DNA follows: TGTGCCAGCAGCTTCCCCCCTAGCAACAACGGGGAGCTGTTTTTT. It specifies CASSFPPSNNGELFF.